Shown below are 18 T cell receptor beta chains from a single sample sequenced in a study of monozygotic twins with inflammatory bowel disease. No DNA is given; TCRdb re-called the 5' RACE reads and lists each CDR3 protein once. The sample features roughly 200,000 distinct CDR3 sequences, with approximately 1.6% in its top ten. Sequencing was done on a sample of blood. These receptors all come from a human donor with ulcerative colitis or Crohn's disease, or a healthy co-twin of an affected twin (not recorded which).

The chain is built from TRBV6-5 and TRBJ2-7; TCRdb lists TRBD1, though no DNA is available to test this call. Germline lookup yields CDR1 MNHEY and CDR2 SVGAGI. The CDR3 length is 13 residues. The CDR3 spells CASSSPLAYEQYF.

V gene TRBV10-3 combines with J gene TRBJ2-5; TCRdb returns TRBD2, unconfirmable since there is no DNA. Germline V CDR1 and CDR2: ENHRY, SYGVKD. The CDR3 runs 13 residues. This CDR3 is CAISGEGPETQYF.

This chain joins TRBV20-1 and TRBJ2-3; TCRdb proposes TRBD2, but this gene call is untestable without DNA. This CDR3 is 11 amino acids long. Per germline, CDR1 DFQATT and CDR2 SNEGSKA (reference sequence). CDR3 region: CSARKLRAQYF.

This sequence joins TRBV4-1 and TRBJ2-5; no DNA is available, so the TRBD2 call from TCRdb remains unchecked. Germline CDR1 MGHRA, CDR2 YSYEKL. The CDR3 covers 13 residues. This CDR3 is CASSQGLAETQYF.

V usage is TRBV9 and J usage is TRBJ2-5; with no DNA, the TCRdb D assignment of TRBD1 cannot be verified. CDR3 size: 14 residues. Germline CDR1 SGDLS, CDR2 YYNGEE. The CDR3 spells CASSVAPGGETQYF.

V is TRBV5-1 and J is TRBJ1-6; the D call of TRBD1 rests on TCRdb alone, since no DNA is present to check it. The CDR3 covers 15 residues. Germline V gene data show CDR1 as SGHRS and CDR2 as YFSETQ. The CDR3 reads CASSAVPTGNSPLHF.

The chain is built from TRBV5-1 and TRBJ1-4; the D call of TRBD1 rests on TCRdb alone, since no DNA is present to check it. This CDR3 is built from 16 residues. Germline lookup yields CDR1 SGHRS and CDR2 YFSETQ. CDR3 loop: CASSPGRTGGPEKLFF.

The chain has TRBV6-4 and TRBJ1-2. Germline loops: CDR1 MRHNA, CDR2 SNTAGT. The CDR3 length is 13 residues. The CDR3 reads CASSAWSNYGYTF.

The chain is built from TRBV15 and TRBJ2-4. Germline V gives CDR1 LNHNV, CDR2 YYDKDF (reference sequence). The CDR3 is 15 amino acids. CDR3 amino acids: CATSRDGVGKNIQYF.

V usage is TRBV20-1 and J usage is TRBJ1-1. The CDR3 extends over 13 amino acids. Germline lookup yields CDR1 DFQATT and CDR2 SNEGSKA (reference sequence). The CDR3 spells CSARKNSNTEAFF.

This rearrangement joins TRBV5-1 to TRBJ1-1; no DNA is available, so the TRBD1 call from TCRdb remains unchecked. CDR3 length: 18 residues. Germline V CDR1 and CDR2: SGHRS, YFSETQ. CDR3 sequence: CASSLTPDLTGGRNEAFF.

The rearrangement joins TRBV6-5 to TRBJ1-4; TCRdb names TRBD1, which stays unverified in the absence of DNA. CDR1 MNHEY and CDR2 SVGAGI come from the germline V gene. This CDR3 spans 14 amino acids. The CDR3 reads CASSLDSFNEKLFF.

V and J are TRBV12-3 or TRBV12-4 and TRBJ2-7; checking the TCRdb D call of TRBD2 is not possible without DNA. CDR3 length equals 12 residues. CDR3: CASSLLGREQYF.

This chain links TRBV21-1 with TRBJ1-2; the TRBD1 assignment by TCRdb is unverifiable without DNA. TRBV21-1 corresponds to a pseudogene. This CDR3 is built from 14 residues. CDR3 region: CASSKDGVLYGYTF.

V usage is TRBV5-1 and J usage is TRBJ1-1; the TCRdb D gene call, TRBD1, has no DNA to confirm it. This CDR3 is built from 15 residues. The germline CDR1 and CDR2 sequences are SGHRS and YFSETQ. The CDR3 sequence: CASSLKQGVNTEAFF.

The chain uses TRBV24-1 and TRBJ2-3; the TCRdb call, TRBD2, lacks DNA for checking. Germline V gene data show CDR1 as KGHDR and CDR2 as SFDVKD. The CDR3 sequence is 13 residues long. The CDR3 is CATAGGATDTQYF.

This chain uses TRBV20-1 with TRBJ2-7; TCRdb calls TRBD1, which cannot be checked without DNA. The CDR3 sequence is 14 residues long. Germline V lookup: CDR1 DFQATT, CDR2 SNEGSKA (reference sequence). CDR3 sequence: CSARDRGQANEQYF.

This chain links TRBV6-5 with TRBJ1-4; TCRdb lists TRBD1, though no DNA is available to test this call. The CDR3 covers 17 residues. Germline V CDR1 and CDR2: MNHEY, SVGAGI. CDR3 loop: CASRTTLYRGPNEKLFF.